This is a list of T cell receptor beta chains from one sample in a study of blood T cell repertoires in COVID-19. The data were produced by immunoSEQ multiplex PCR, yet TCRdb's version contains in-frame clones alone and is incomplete. Of roughly 380,000 clones detected, about nine tenths appear once; the ten largest clones hold 0.95% to 1.1%. The specimen sequenced was PBMCs or T cells enriched from blood (not recorded which). Receptors originate from a woman aged 25-40 years who had been exposed to COVID-19. The CDR3 runs from the conserved cysteine through the conserved F or W. A D gene is named only where the DNA matches it firmly. For some rows the clone size is stated as once, few or many, or as a class when expanded; others skip it.

J gene: TRBJ1-4; D gene: NA; clone size: few; V gene: TRBV27; CDR3 DNA: TGTGCCAGCAGTTTATCCCACAGCAGGGGTGAAAAACTGTTTTTT; CDR3 protein: CASSLSHSRGEKLFF
J gene: TRBJ2-3; D gene: NA; clone size: NA; V gene: TRBV5-1; CDR3 DNA: TGCGCCAGCAGCCCAGGGGCTAGCGGAGATACGCAGTATTTT; CDR3 protein: CASSPGASGDTQYF
J gene: TRBJ1-1; D gene: NA; clone size: NA; V gene: TRBV2; CDR3 DNA: TGTGCCAGCCCCCGGAGGGCGGCGAACACTGAAGCTTTCTTT; CDR3 protein: CASPRRAANTEAFF
J gene: TRBJ2-1; D gene: NA; clone size: NA; V gene: TRBV7-9; CDR3 DNA: TGTGCCAGCAGCTTAGCTTACCCTCGAGTGCAGTTCTTC; CDR3 protein: CASSLAYPRVQFF
J gene: TRBJ2-7; D gene: TRBD2; clone size: NA; V gene: TRBV11-2; CDR3 DNA: TGTGCCAGCAGCTTGGGACTAGCGGGCTCCTACGAGCAGTACTTC; CDR3 protein: CASSLGLAGSYEQYF
J gene: TRBJ2-3; D gene: TRBD2; clone size: NA; V gene: TRBV28; CDR3 DNA: TGTGCCAGCAGCCGCCTAGCGGTAGGGCAGTATTTT; CDR3 protein: CASSRLAVGQYF
J gene: TRBJ1-2; D gene: NA; clone size: NA; V gene: TRBV30; CDR3 DNA: TGTGCCTGGAGTAGGGAGGGGAGTTTTGGCTACACCTTC; CDR3 protein: CAWSREGSFGYTF
J gene: TRBJ2-3; D gene: TRBD1; clone size: NA; V gene: TRBV30; CDR3 DNA: TGTGCCTGGGGACAGGGCACAGATACGCAGTATTTT; CDR3 protein: CAWGQGTDTQYF
J gene: TRBJ2-1; D gene: NA; clone size: once; V gene: TRBV6-1; CDR3 DNA: TGTGCCAGCAGTGAGGATGTGAGGGCCCAGTTCTTC; CDR3 protein: CASSEDVRAQFF
J gene: TRBJ2-7; D gene: NA; clone size: NA; V gene: TRBV3-1/TRBV3-2; CDR3 DNA: TGTGCCAGCAGCCAAGATCTAGCCCGCGCGCGGGATGAGCAGTACTTC; CDR3 protein: CASSQDLARARDEQYF
J gene: TRBJ2-3; D gene: NA; clone size: NA; V gene: TRBV12-3/TRBV12-4; CDR3 DNA: TGTGCCAGCAGTTTAGCCGCAGATACGCAGTATTTT; CDR3 protein: CASSLAADTQYF
J gene: TRBJ1-1; D gene: NA; clone size: once; V gene: TRBV5-5; CDR3 DNA: TGTGCCAGCAGCCCGATCTTACATGTGATGTTGAACACTGAAGCTTTCTTT; CDR3 protein: CASSPILHVMLNTEAFF
J gene: TRBJ1-1; D gene: NA; clone size: NA; V gene: TRBV3-1/TRBV3-2; CDR3 DNA: TGTGCCAGCAGCCAAGTTGAGGGAGACACTGAAGCTTTCTTT; CDR3 protein: CASSQVEGDTEAFF
J gene: TRBJ1-1; D gene: NA; clone size: NA; V gene: TRBV18; CDR3 DNA: TGTGCCAGCTCACCCCAAGAGGGAGGGAACACTGAAGCTTTCTTT; CDR3 protein: CASSPQEGGNTEAFF
J gene: TRBJ2-5; D gene: NA; clone size: NA; V gene: TRBV11-3; CDR3 DNA: TGTGCCAGCAGCTTAGGCGGCCCCCAAGAGACCCAGTACTTC; CDR3 protein: CASSLGGPQETQYF
J gene: TRBJ1-1; D gene: TRBD1; clone size: NA; V gene: TRBV27; CDR3 DNA: TGTGCCAGCAGTCTGACAGGGGCGGGCACTGAAGCTTTCTTT; CDR3 protein: CASSLTGAGTEAFF
J gene: TRBJ1-1; D gene: NA; clone size: NA; V gene: TRBV6-5; CDR3 DNA: TGTGCCAGCCTCCGGGACACCTTGAACACTGAAGCTTTCTTT; CDR3 protein: CASLRDTLNTEAFF
J gene: TRBJ1-2; D gene: NA; clone size: NA; V gene: TRBV30; CDR3 DNA: TGTGCCTGGAGTCGGTCAGACATCTATGGCTACACCTTC; CDR3 protein: CAWSRSDIYGYTF
J gene: TRBJ2-5; D gene: NA; clone size: NA; V gene: TRBV24-1; CDR3 DNA: TGTGCCACCAGTCCGCCTGGGGCCGTAGAGACCCAGTACTTC; CDR3 protein: CATSPPGAVETQYF
J gene: TRBJ1-4; D gene: NA; clone size: NA; V gene: TRBV5-4; CDR3 DNA: TGTGCCAGCAGCTTCGGGGGAATCGCGAATGAAAAACTGTTTTTT; CDR3 protein: CASSFGGIANEKLFF
J gene: TRBJ2-4; D gene: NA; clone size: NA; V gene: TRBV29-1; CDR3 DNA: TGCAGCGTTGATGGAGGGAAACATAAGAACATTCAGTACTTC; CDR3 protein: CSVDGGKHKNIQYF
J gene: TRBJ2-7; D gene: NA; clone size: NA; V gene: TRBV27; CDR3 DNA: TGTGCCAGCAGTTCCGAGACTAGACACGAGCAGTACTTC; CDR3 protein: CASSSETRHEQYF
J gene: TRBJ2-1; D gene: NA; clone size: NA; V gene: TRBV3-1/TRBV3-2; CDR3 DNA: TGTGCCAGCAGCCAGGAAAGAGGTTTGGAGTTCTTC; CDR3 protein: CASSQERGLEFF
J gene: TRBJ1-2; D gene: TRBD1; clone size: NA; V gene: TRBV6-5; CDR3 DNA: TGTGCCAGCAGTTACCTCCGGACAGGGATACTGTTAGGCTACACCTTC; CDR3 protein: CASSYLRTGILLGYTF
J gene: TRBJ1-3; D gene: NA; clone size: NA; V gene: TRBV7-9; CDR3 DNA: TGTGCCAGCAGCTCCCGAGGGTATTCCGGAAACACCATATATTTT; CDR3 protein: CASSSRGYSGNTIYF
J gene: TRBJ1-1; D gene: TRBD1; clone size: NA; V gene: TRBV6-5; CDR3 DNA: TGTGCCGCGGGGCAGGGGGCATCGAACACTGAAGCTTTCTTT; CDR3 protein: CAAGQGASNTEAFF
J gene: TRBJ2-2; D gene: NA; clone size: NA; V gene: TRBV5-1; CDR3 DNA: TGCGCCAGCAGCTTGGCCTTCCAGGGTTTAAACGGGGAGCTGTTTTTT; CDR3 protein: CASSLAFQGLNGELFF
J gene: TRBJ2-7; D gene: TRBD1; clone size: NA; V gene: TRBV11-2; CDR3 DNA: TGTGCCAGCAGCATGACAGGGGCCGAGCAGTACTTC; CDR3 protein: CASSMTGAEQYF
J gene: TRBJ2-6; D gene: NA; clone size: NA; V gene: TRBV15; CDR3 DNA: TGTGCCACCGGGGCCGCAAATCCTGGGGCCAACGTCCTGACTTTC; CDR3 protein: CATGAANPGANVLTF
J gene: TRBJ2-7; D gene: NA; clone size: NA; V gene: TRBV6-5; CDR3 DNA: TGTGCCAGCAGTTTCCAATTCGGGAGCGGGGAGCAGTACTTC; CDR3 protein: CASSFQFGSGEQYF
J gene: TRBJ2-7; D gene: NA; clone size: NA; V gene: TRBV12-3/TRBV12-4; CDR3 DNA: TGTGCCAGCAGTTTCGTGGGAGGCAACGAGCAGTACTTC; CDR3 protein: CASSFVGGNEQYF
J gene: TRBJ1-5; D gene: NA; clone size: NA; V gene: TRBV19; CDR3 DNA: TGTGCCAGTAGTGTGGGGGGGCAGCCCCAGCATTTT; CDR3 protein: CASSVGGQPQHF
J gene: TRBJ2-2; D gene: TRBD1; clone size: NA; V gene: TRBV10-2; CDR3 DNA: TGCGCCAGCAGTGAGGGACAGGGGGGCACCGGGGAGCTGTTTTTT; CDR3 protein: CASSEGQGGTGELFF
J gene: TRBJ2-5; D gene: TRBD2; clone size: once; V gene: TRBV10-3; CDR3 DNA: TGTGCCATCAGTGAGGGCCTACTAGCGGGACCAGGGGAGACCCAGTACTTC; CDR3 protein: CAISEGLLAGPGETQYF
J gene: TRBJ2-1; D gene: NA; clone size: NA; V gene: TRBV7-3; CDR3 DNA: TGTGCCAGCAGCCCCTGGGGGCAGACGAACAATGAGCAGTTCTTC; CDR3 protein: CASSPWGQTNNEQFF
J gene: TRBJ1-2; D gene: TRBD1; clone size: NA; V gene: TRBV7-9; CDR3 DNA: TGTGCCAGCAGCTTAGCCCGGCCGGGACAGATTATCTGGTACACCTTC; CDR3 protein: CASSLARPGQIIWYTF
J gene: TRBJ2-1; D gene: NA; clone size: NA; V gene: TRBV5-1; CDR3 DNA: TGCGCCAGCAGCCCCCCGGGGGGCAGCTCCTACAATGAGCAGTTCTTC; CDR3 protein: CASSPPGGSSYNEQFF
J gene: TRBJ2-7; D gene: TRBD1; clone size: NA; V gene: TRBV7-6; CDR3 DNA: TGTGCCAGCAGCCCTGGGGACAGATTCTCCTACGAGCAGTACTTC; CDR3 protein: CASSPGDRFSYEQYF
J gene: TRBJ2-1; D gene: NA; clone size: NA; V gene: TRBV6-5; CDR3 DNA: TGTGCCAGCAGTTACCGGCAGGGGGGACAGAATGAGCAGTTCTTC; CDR3 protein: CASSYRQGGQNEQFF
J gene: TRBJ2-1; D gene: TRBD2; clone size: NA; V gene: TRBV7-2; CDR3 DNA: TGTGCCAGCAGCTTTCCAGCGGGAGTAGGTTACAATGAGCAGTTCTTC; CDR3 protein: CASSFPAGVGYNEQFF
J gene: TRBJ2-2; D gene: NA; clone size: NA; V gene: TRBV10-3; CDR3 DNA: TGTGCCATCAGTGAGTTGTCAGGGCACGGGGAGCTGTTTTTT; CDR3 protein: CAISELSGHGELFF
J gene: TRBJ2-5; D gene: NA; clone size: NA; V gene: TRBV5-1; CDR3 DNA: TGCGCCAGCAGCTTTCACAGGGAGGGAGAGACCCAGTACTTC; CDR3 protein: CASSFHREGETQYF
J gene: TRBJ2-5; D gene: NA; clone size: once; V gene: TRBV2; CDR3 DNA: TGTGCCAGTGGGCTAGCCCGAGAGACCCAGTACTTC; CDR3 protein: CASGLARETQYF
J gene: TRBJ1-2; D gene: NA; clone size: NA; V gene: TRBV5-8; CDR3 DNA: TGTGCCAGCAGCCTGAGGACAGCCTCCTATGGCTACACCTTC; CDR3 protein: CASSLRTASYGYTF
J gene: TRBJ2-3; D gene: NA; clone size: NA; V gene: TRBV27; CDR3 DNA: TGTGCCAGCAGAGTACGGGACTTTAGCACAGATACGCAGTATTTT; CDR3 protein: CASRVRDFSTDTQYF
J gene: TRBJ1-2; D gene: TRBD1; clone size: NA; V gene: TRBV10-3; CDR3 DNA: TGTGCCATCAGTGAGTCCCCGGACAGGGGTGGGTATGGCTACACCTTC; CDR3 protein: CAISESPDRGGYGYTF
J gene: TRBJ1-6; D gene: NA; clone size: NA; V gene: TRBV27; CDR3 DNA: TGTGCCAGCAGTACCCCCACCGGAGAGATAGGCTCACCCCTCCACTTT; CDR3 protein: CASSTPTGEIGSPLHF
J gene: TRBJ1-1; D gene: NA; clone size: NA; V gene: TRBV28; CDR3 DNA: TGTGCCAGCAGTTTAGGTCCCTTCGGTGAAGCTTTCTTT; CDR3 protein: CASSLGPFGEAFF